This T cell receptor (beta chain) was observed in a study of OX40 agonist ivuxolimab in advanced cancers. Anyone with autoimmune disease history or systemic immunosuppression was excluded. Sequenced by immunoSEQ multiplex PCR; TCRdb stores in-frame clones only, minus some. Among about 79,000 clones listed, less than 95% were seen once. Germline V gives CDR1 LNHDA, CDR2 SQIVND (reference sequence). V lost 2 bases and J 4 bases, leaving 15 bases between the germline ends. This CDR3 comprises 16 residues. This chain uses TRBV19 with TRBJ1-5; D is unresolved. Here the sequenced sample was CD4+ or CD8+ T cells sorted from blood, taken in a trial of the OX40 agonist ivuxolimab. The receptor's source is an adult with an advanced solid tumor such as melanoma, head and neck, liver or kidney cancer. The DNA for the CDR3 is TGTGCCAGTAGTATAAGTGCTCGGACGGGGAATCAGCCCCAGCATTTT. It encodes CASSISARTGNQPQHF.